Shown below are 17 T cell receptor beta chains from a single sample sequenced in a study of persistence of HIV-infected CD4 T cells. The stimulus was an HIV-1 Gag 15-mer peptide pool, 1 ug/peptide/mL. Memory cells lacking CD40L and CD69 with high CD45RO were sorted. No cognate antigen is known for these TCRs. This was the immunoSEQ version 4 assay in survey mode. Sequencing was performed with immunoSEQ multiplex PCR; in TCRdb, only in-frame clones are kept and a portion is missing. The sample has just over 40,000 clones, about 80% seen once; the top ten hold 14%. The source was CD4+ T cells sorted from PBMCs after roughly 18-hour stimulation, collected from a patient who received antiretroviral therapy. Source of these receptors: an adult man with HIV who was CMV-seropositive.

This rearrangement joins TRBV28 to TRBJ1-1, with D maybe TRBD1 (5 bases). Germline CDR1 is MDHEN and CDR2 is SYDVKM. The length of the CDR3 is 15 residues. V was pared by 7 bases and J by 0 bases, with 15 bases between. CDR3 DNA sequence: TGTGCCAGCACTACCCGGCGACAGATGAACACTGAAGCTTTCTTT. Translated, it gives CASTTRRQMNTEAFF.

The CDR3 sequence is CASSLRDRGSPLHF. CDR3 sequence (DNA): TGTGCCAGCAGCCTGCGAGACAGGGGTTCACCCCTCCACTTT. The chain links TRBV27 to TRBJ1-6; 8 nucleotides align to TRBD1. The junction had 7 bases not matched to a gene; V was cut back by 6 bases and J by 9 bases. Germline V gene data show CDR1 as MNHEY and CDR2 as SMNVEV (reference sequence). The length of the CDR3 is 14 residues.

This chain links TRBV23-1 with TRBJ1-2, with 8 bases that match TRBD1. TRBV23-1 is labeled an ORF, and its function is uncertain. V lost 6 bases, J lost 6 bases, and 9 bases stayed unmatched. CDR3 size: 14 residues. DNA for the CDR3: TGCGCCAGCAGATGGACAGGGTCGGACAATGGCTACACCTTC. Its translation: CASRWTGSDNGYTF.

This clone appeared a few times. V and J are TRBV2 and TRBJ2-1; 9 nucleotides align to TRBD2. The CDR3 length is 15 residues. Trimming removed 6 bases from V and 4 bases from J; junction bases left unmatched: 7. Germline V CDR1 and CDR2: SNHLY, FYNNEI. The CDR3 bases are TGTGCCAGCAGAAAGGAGGCGGGAGGGTACAATGAGCAGTTCTTC. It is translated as CASRKEAGGYNEQFF.

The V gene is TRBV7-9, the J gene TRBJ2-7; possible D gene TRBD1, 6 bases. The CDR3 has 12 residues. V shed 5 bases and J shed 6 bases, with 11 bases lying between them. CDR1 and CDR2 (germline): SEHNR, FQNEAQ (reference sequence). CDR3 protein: CASSGQMGEQYF. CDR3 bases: TGTGCCAGCAGCGGACAGATGGGCGAGCAGTACTTC.

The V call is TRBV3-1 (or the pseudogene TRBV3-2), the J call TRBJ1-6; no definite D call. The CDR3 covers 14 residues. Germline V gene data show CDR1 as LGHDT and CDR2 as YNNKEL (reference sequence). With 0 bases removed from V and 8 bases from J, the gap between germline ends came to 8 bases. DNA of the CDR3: TGTGCCAGCAGCCAAGACGCCGCGTATTCACCCCTCCACTTT. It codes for CASSQDAAYSPLHF.

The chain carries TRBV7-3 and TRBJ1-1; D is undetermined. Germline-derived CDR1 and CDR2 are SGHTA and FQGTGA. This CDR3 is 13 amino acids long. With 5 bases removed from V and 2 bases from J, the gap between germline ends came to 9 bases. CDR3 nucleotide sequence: TGTGCCAGCAGCCGAGGCCCAAACACTGAAGCTTTCTTT. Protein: CASSRGPNTEAFF.

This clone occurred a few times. CDR3 region: CSPAQNEQYF. CDR3 in DNA: TGCAGTCCCGCCCAGAACGAGCAGTACTTC. This sequence joins TRBV20-1 and TRBJ2-7; D unresolved. V gave up 8 bases and J gave up 5 bases, with 10 bases separating them. The CDR3 has 10 residues. The germline V gene encodes CDR1 DFQATT and CDR2 SNEGSKA (reference sequence).

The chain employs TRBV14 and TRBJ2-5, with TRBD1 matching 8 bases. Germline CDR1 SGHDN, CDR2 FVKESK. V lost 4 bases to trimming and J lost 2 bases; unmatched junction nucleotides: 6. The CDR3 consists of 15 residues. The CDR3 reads CASSRLDRGQETQYF. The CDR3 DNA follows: TGTGCCAGCAGCCGATTAGACAGGGGTCAAGAGACCCAGTACTTC. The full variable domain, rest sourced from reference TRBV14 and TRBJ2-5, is EAGVTQFPSHSVIEKGQTVTLRCDPISGHDNLYWYRRVMGKEIKFLLHFVKESKQDESGMPNNRFLAERTGGTYSTLKVQPAELEDSGVYFCASSRLDRGQETQYFGPGTRLLVL.

The CDR3 protein is CASSSDALGTNEKLFF. Written as DNA, the CDR3 is TGCGCCAGCAGCTCGGACGCCTTAGGAACTAATGAAAAACTGTTTTTT. V and J are TRBV5-1 and TRBJ1-4; D is uncertain. V was cut by 3 bases and J by 1 base, with 13 bases left in between. CDR1 SGHRS and CDR2 YFSETQ come from the germline V gene. The CDR3 is 16 residues long. Full variable domain (missing parts from reference TRBV5-1 and TRBJ1-4): KAGVTQTPRYLIKTRGQQVTLSCSPISGHRSVSWYQQTPGQGLQFLFEYFSETQRNKGNFPGRFSGRQFSNSRSEMNVSTLELGDSALYLCASSSDALGTNEKLFFGSGTQLSVL.

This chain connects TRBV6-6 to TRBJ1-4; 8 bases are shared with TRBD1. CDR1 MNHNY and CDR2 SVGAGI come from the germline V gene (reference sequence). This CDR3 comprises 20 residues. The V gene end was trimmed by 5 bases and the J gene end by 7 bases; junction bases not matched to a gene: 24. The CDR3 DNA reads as TGTGCCAGCAGTCGGCTGGCCGGGACAGGTCCGCCGAGCCCCTCTGAAAAACTGTTTTTT. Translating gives CASSRLAGTGPPSPSEKLFF.

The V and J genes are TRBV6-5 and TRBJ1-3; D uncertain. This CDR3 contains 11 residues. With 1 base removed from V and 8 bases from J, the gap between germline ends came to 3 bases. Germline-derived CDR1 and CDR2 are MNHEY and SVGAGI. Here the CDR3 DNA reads TGTGCCAGCAGTTACTTGGACACCATATATTTT. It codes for CASSYLDTIYF.

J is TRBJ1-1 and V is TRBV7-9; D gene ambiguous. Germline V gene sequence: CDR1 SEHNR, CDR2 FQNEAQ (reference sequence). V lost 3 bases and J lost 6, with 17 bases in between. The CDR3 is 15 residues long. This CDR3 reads CASSLERTLNSEAFF. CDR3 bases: TGTGCCAGCAGCTTGGAAAGGACTTTAAACTCTGAAGCTTTCTTT. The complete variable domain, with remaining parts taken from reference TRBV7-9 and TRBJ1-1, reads DTGVSQNPRHKITKRGQNVTFRCDPISEHNRLYWYRQTLGQGPEFLTYFQNEAQLEKSRLLSDRFSAERPKGSFSTLEIQRTEQGDSAMYLCASSLERTLNSEAFFGQGTRLTVV.

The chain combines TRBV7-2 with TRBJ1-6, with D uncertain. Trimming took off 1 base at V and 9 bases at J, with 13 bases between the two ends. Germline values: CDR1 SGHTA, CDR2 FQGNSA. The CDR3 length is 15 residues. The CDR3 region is CASSLVWQAPSPLHF. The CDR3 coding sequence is TGTGCCAGCAGCTTAGTTTGGCAGGCCCCTTCACCCCTCCACTTT. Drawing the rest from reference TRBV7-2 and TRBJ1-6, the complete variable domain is GAGVSQSPSNKVTEKGKDVELRCDPISGHTALYWYRQSLGQGLEFLIYFQGNSAPDKSGLPSDRFSAERTGGSVSTLTIQRTQQEDSAVYLCASSLVWQAPSPLHFGNGTRLTVT.

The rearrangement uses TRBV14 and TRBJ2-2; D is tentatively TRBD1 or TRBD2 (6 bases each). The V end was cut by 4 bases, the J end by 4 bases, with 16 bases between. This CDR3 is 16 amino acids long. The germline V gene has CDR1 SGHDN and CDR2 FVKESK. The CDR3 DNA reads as TGTGCCAGCAGCCTAAGAGGGGGGCTTGGCACCGGGGAGCTGTTTTTT. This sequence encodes CASSLRGGLGTGELFF.

The CDR3 DNA reads as TGTGCCAGCAGCTTAGATGTATGGGGGCGGGACTATGGCTACACCTTC. This sequence encodes CASSLDVWGRDYGYTF. The chain links TRBV7-2 to TRBJ1-2; the D gene is possibly TRBD1 (6 bases). The germline CDR1 and CDR2 sequences are SGHTA and FQGNSA. This CDR3 contains 16 residues. V was shortened by 1 base and J by 3 bases, with 15 bases between the two germline ends.

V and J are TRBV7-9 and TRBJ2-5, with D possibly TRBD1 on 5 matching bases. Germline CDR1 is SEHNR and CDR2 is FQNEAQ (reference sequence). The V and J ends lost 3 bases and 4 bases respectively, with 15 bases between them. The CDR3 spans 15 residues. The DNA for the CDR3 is TGTGCCAGCAGCTTGACGACAGTTATGGGAGAGACCCAGTACTTC. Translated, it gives CASSLTTVMGETQYF.